Here is one T cell receptor beta chain with its context. Its antigen is currently unknown. These data are taken from a study of OX40 agonist ivuxolimab in advanced cancers. Whole-study context: Partial responses occurred in Three dose-escalation patients, one with hepatocellular carcinoma and two with cutaneous melanoma.

Whole-study findings and limits: The antigens recognized by the expanded peripheral T cells, that is their antigen specificity, were not determined.

This CDR3 has 16 residues. V lost 1 base and J 4 bases, leaving 16 bases between the germline ends. CDR1 and CDR2 (germline): SEHNR, FQNEAQ (reference sequence). Produced via immunoSEQ multiplex PCR; TCRdb's table is partial and in-frame only. The profile shows tens of thousands of clones, 75% to 90% of them singletons. The sequencing here drew on CD4+ or CD8+ T cells sorted from blood, taken in a trial of the OX40 agonist ivuxolimab. This chain uses TRBV7-9 with TRBJ1-2; D gene uncertain. The clonotype originates from an adult with an advanced solid tumor such as melanoma, head and neck, liver or kidney cancer. This CDR3 is CASSLDPGGGTYGYTF. CDR3 in DNA: TGTGCCAGCAGCTTAGACCCCGGAGGCGGAACCTATGGCTACACCTTC.